This is a list of T cell receptor beta chains from one sample in a study of Ad26.COV2.S vaccination and SARS-CoV-2 variants. Here immunoSEQ multiplex PCR was the method, and the copy in TCRdb shows in-frame clones only, minus some. The profile shows roughly 460,000 clones, 80% to 90% of them singletons. The sample was peripheral blood, taken in a trial of Ad26.COV2.S vaccine versus placebo. These receptor sequences come from a person aged 18-60 years who received the Ad26.COV2.S COVID-19 vaccine or a placebo. CDR3s include the opening cysteine and the closing phenylalanine or tryptophan. A D gene is named only where the DNA matches it firmly. The size field is filled for only some rows; it gives once, few, many or a size class.

TRBJ2-4 NA TRBV3-1/TRBV3-2 NA TGTGCCAGCAGCCAAGATTTAGCAGAAAACATTCAGTACTTC CASSQDLAENIQYF
TRBJ2-7 NA TRBV19 NA TGTGCCAGTAGTATTACGGGAGCCTCCTACGAGCAGTACTTC CASSITGASYEQYF
TRBJ2-7 NA TRBV10-3 NA TGTGCCATCAGTGAGAGGGGACATGCCTACGAGCAGTACTTC CAISERGHAYEQYF
TRBJ1-2 NA TRBV5-1 NA TGCGCCAGCAGCCCCGCCGAGAGGGGGGGCTACACCTTC CASSPAERGGYTF
TRBJ1-1 NA TRBV19 NA TGTGCCAGTAGTATATCGAGTTGGGAGTTCGCTTTCTTT CASSISSWEFAFF
TRBJ1-2 NA TRBV7-2 TRBD1 TGTGCCAGCATTACCGAACCCAACCGGGACAGGGAGAGAGGCTACACCTTC CASITEPNRDRERGYTF
TRBJ1-1 NA TRBV28 NA TGTGCCAGCAGTTTATATGCCCGGGCGCGGGGATCGAAGGCTTTCTTT CASSLYARARGSKAFF
TRBJ2-1 NA TRBV3-1/TRBV3-2 NA TGTGCCAGCAGCCTTGTCGGAAGCTCCTACAATGAGCAGTTCTTC CASSLVGSSYNEQFF
TRBJ1-1 NA TRBV4-2 NA TGTGCCAGCAGCCAAGATTTACGGACTGAAGCTTTCTTT CASSQDLRTEAFF
TRBJ2-7 NA TRBV6-6 NA TGTGCCAGCAGCCGCGGGCAGGGCCCTTCCTACGAGCAGTACTTC CASSRGQGPSYEQYF
TRBJ1-1 NA TRBV7-8 TRBD1 TGTGCCAGCAGCCCATTGGGAGGGGGCGGTGAAGCTTTCTTT CASSPLGGGGEAFF
TRBJ2-1 NA TRBV5-4 TRBD2 TGTGCCAGCAGCACGGGACTAGCGGGGGACGTGGGCAATGAGCAGTTCTTC CASSTGLAGDVGNEQFF
TRBJ2-2 NA TRBV9 TRBD2 TGTGCCAGCTCGAGTAGCGGGAGTCCCACCGGGGAGCTGTTTTTT CASSSSGSPTGELFF
TRBJ2-7 NA TRBV5-4 NA TGTGCCAGCAGCTTAAGGCCCCGGTTGGACGAGCAGTACTTC CASSLRPRLDEQYF
TRBJ2-3 NA TRBV12-3/TRBV12-4 NA TGTGCCACCCGGGACAGCACAGATACGCAGTATTTT CATRDSTDTQYF
TRBJ2-7 NA TRBV5-4 NA TGTGCCAGCAGCACCTTTGGCTTTAACTCCTACGAGCAGTACTTC CASSTFGFNSYEQYF
TRBJ1-4 once TRBV5-1 NA TGCGCCAGCAGCCGCGAGGGGGTTAATAATGAAAAACTGTTTTTT CASSREGVNNEKLFF
TRBJ2-1 NA TRBV28 NA TGTGCCAGCAGCAACGGACAGTGGCACAATGAGCAGTTCTTC CASSNGQWHNEQFF
TRBJ1-1 NA TRBV4-1 TRBD1 TGCGCCAGCAGCCCGGGACAGGGGTCGAACACTGAAGCTTTCTTT CASSPGQGSNTEAFF
TRBJ2-3 NA TRBV30 NA TGTGCCTGGAGTGTACCAGGGGCAGATACGCAGTATTTT CAWSVPGADTQYF
TRBJ2-7 NA TRBV28 NA TGTGCCAGCAGTTCCCTCGGGACGGCCGGGACCTACGAGCAGTACTTC CASSSLGTAGTYEQYF
TRBJ2-1 NA TRBV18 TRBD2 TGTGCCAGCTCACCCAGAGCGGGAGGGGGTGATGAGCAGTTCTTC CASSPRAGGGDEQFF
TRBJ1-6 NA TRBV18 NA TGTGCCAGCTCACCACCGAACAGGGTAGGGTCACCCCTCCACTTT CASSPPNRVGSPLHF
TRBJ1-1 once TRBV3-1/TRBV3-2 NA TGTGCCAGCAGCCAAATGGCCGGCACTGAAGCTTTCTTT CASSQMAGTEAFF
TRBJ2-7 once TRBV28 NA TGTGCCAGCAGTTTAGGCTCCCACGGGGTATACGAGCAGTACTTC CASSLGSHGVYEQYF
TRBJ2-1 NA TRBV5-4 NA TGTGCCAGCAGCTTGCAGGGAACCACCTACAATGAGCAGTTCTTC CASSLQGTTYNEQFF
TRBJ1-1 NA TRBV18 TRBD1 TGTGCCAGCTCTAGGGGGCCTGCGAACACTGAAGCTTTCTTT CASSRGPANTEAFF
TRBJ1-4 NA TRBV18 NA TGTGCCAGCTCACCACAGACACTCGGAGCCCTAAATGAAAAACTGTTTTTT CASSPQTLGALNEKLFF
TRBJ2-5 NA TRBV27 NA TGTGCCAGCAGTTTAATATTTGGAGGTGAAGAGACCCAGTACTTC CASSLIFGGEETQYF
TRBJ2-3 NA TRBV5-8 NA TGTGCCAGCAGCTCCTCTTTGTGGGCAGATACGCAGTATTTT CASSSSLWADTQYF
TRBJ2-3 NA TRBV9 NA TGTGCCAGCAGCGTAGCGATGCCAGATACGCAGTATTTT CASSVAMPDTQYF
TRBJ2-7 once TRBV5-3 NA TGTGCCAGAAGCTTGTCGGCCGGGTACGAGCAGTACTTC CARSLSAGYEQYF
TRBJ2-7 NA TRBV3-1/TRBV3-2 NA TGTGCCAGCAGCCGGGGTAGGGAGCAGTACTTC CASSRGREQYF
TRBJ1-2 NA TRBV29-1 NA TGCAGCGTAAAAGGCCGGTTTTATGGCTACACCTTC CSVKGRFYGYTF
TRBJ2-2 NA TRBV19 TRBD2 TGTGCCAGTAGTACAGCGGGGGTGAACACCGGGGAGCTGTTTTTT CASSTAGVNTGELFF
TRBJ1-1 NA TRBV7-8 NA TGTGCCAGCAGCTTAATGGTTAAGAACACTGAAGCTTTCTTT CASSLMVKNTEAFF
TRBJ2-7 NA TRBV30 TRBD1 TGTGCCTGGGCTTGGGACAGTCTTCTCTACGAGCAGTACTTC CAWAWDSLLYEQYF
TRBJ1-1 NA TRBV10-2 TRBD1 TGCGCCAGCAGGCCTAAAGGGGGCGTCACTGAAGCTTTCTTT CASRPKGGVTEAFF
TRBJ1-6 once TRBV3-1/TRBV3-2 NA TGTGCCAGCAGCCCCGGGGGGGGCCCGGGGTCACCCCTCCACTTT CASSPGGGPGSPLHF
TRBJ2-1 many TRBV24-1 TRBD2 TGTGCCACCTCAACGGGGGGGTTCTACAATGAGCAGTTCTTC CATSTGGFYNEQFF
TRBJ2-1 once TRBV3-1/TRBV3-2 NA TGTGCCAGCAGCCAGGGTAGCGGATTGTACAATGAGCAGTTCTTC CASSQGSGLYNEQFF
TRBJ2-1 NA TRBV11-2 NA TGTGCCAGCAGCCCAATTGGCCTAAGCTCCTACAATGAGCAGTTCTTC CASSPIGLSSYNEQFF
TRBJ2-3 NA TRBV24-1 NA TGTGCCACCTCCACGCGGACAGCTAGCACAGATACGCAGTATTTT CATSTRTASTDTQYF
TRBJ1-1 NA TRBV18 NA TGTGCCAGCTCACCACCCTCCGTCAGCTCCACTGAAGCTTTCTTT CASSPPSVSSTEAFF
TRBJ2-7 NA TRBV28 NA TGTGCCAGCAGCCACAGCTCCTACGAGCAGTACTTC CASSHSSYEQYF
TRBJ2-5 NA TRBV7-2 TRBD1 TGTGCCAGCAGCCCGACAGGGGGCAAGGAGACCCAGTACTTC CASSPTGGKETQYF
TRBJ2-3 NA TRBV18 NA TGTGCCAGCTCACCACAAGCGGGTGCCTCCACAGATACGCAGTATTTT CASSPQAGASTDTQYF
TRBJ2-7 NA TRBV7-9 NA TGTGCCAGCAGCTCTTCACGGGGGACCATCTCCTACGAGCAGTACTTC CASSSSRGTISYEQYF
TRBJ1-6 NA TRBV6-1 NA TGTGCCAGCCTAGGGTCCCAAGACAGGAATTCACCCCTCCACTTT CASLGSQDRNSPLHF
TRBJ1-1 NA TRBV5-6 NA TGTGCCAGCAGCCCCAGGGGAAGGGGGACTGAAGCTTTCTTT CASSPRGRGTEAFF
TRBJ2-7 NA TRBV7-9 NA TGTGCCAGCAGCTCGTTGAGGGTAACCCGATCTGGGAAGCAGTACTTC CASSSLRVTRSGKQYF
TRBJ2-5 NA TRBV6-5 TRBD1 TGTGCCAGCAGGATAAGAGGGGGCTTAGAGACCCAGTACTTC CASRIRGGLETQYF
TRBJ1-1 NA TRBV16 TRBD1 TGTGCCAGCAGGGGGGGCCTTGGACAGGGTAACACTGAAGCTTTCTTT CASRGGLGQGNTEAFF
TRBJ2-7 NA TRBV27 NA TGTGCCAGCAGCGAGGGGGCGGGGCCCATCTCCTACGAGCAGTACTTC CASSEGAGPISYEQYF
TRBJ1-2 NA TRBV5-6 TRBD1 TGTGCCAGCAGCTTACGCGCGACAGGGCCCGGCTACACCTTC CASSLRATGPGYTF
TRBJ1-2 NA TRBV2 TRBD1 TGTGCCAGCAGCGGGACAGTATATGGCTACACCTTC CASSGTVYGYTF
TRBJ2-1 NA TRBV5-1 TRBD1 TGCGCCAGCAGCACCACCGGGACAGCGGATGAGCAGTTCTTC CASSTTGTADEQFF
TRBJ2-5 NA TRBV19 NA TGTGCCAGTAGTATAGAGGGAAATGGAGAGACCCAGTACTTC CASSIEGNGETQYF
TRBJ2-3 few TRBV19 NA TGTGCCAGTAGACCTAGGAGCACAGATACGCAGTATTTT CASRPRSTDTQYF
TRBJ2-7 few TRBV14 NA TGTGCCAGCAGCCCCCAATGGCCCTCCTACGAGCAGTACTTC CASSPQWPSYEQYF